The 8 T cell receptor beta chains presented below share a single source sample, sequenced in a study of blood T cell repertoires in COVID-19. TCRdb's copy holds only in-frame clones and misses some; the assay was immunoSEQ multiplex PCR. Here the sample spans about 270,000 clones, approximately 90% being singletons. The sequenced sample was PBMCs or T cells enriched from blood (not recorded which). The receptors here all came from a woman aged 55-70 years in a cohort exposed to, infected with or recovered from COVID-19 (not recorded which).

The V call is TRBV28, the J call TRBJ1-5; D is unresolved. The CDR3 consists of 12 residues. Trimming removed 4 bases at V and 5 bases at J, with 6 bases between. CDR1 is MDHEN, CDR2 SYDVKM, per germline. The CDR3 DNA sequence: TGTGCCAGCAGTTCGCAGGATCAGCCCCAGCATTTT. It encodes CASSSQDQPQHF. Filled out from reference TRBV28 and TRBJ1-5, the complete variable domain reads DVKVTQSSRYLVKRTGEKVFLECVQDMDHENMFWYRQDPGLGLRLIYFSYDVKMKEKGDIPEGYSVSREKKERFSLILESASTNQTSMYLCASSSQDQPQHFGDGTRLSIL.

The chain uses TRBV27 and TRBJ1-6; TRBD1 matches 7 bases. V dropped 6 bases and J dropped 6; count of bases not matched to a gene: 5. Germline-derived CDR1 and CDR2 are MNHEY and SMNVEV (reference sequence). This CDR3 has 14 amino acids. CDR3 region: CASSTGVFNSPLHF. For the CDR3, the DNA is TGTGCCAGCAGCACAGGGGTATTTAATTCACCCCTCCACTTT.

This chain uses TRBV11-2 with TRBJ2-3, with 9 bases aligning to TRBD2. J gave up 2 bases and V 11 bases, and 11 bases lay outside the gene matches. Germline-derived CDR1 and CDR2 are SGHAT and FQNNGV. The CDR3 totals 15 residues. As DNA, the CDR3 is TGTGCCGGACACCGGGCGGGAGGGCCCACAGATACGCAGTATTTT. It encodes CAGHRAGGPTDTQYF.

The chain couples TRBV14 to TRBJ2-1; TRBD2 aligns across 8 bases. The junction had 5 bases not matched to a gene; V was cut back by 0 bases and J by 4 bases. This CDR3 has 16 amino acids. Germline CDR1 is SGHDN and CDR2 is FVKESK. Here the CDR3 DNA reads TGTGCCAGCAGCCAAGATGAACTAGCGGTGTACAATGAGCAGTTCTTC. Its protein is CASSQDELAVYNEQFF.

V usage is TRBV14 and J usage is TRBJ2-2; 8 bases are shared with TRBD1. The V gene end was trimmed by 1 base and the J gene end by 5 bases; junction bases not matched to a gene: 3. The germline V gene encodes CDR1 SGHDN and CDR2 FVKESK. This CDR3 comprises 15 residues. The CDR3 is CASSQVRGPTGELFF. The CDR3 DNA reads TGTGCCAGCAGCCAAGTCAGGGGGCCTACCGGGGAGCTGTTTTTT.

The V gene is TRBV27, the J gene TRBJ1-5; a possible D gene is TRBD1 (5 bases). Trimming took off 0 bases at V and 4 bases at J, with 13 bases between the two ends. This CDR3 spans 16 amino acids. CDR1 is MNHEY and CDR2 is SMNVEV in the germline V gene (reference sequence). CDR3 sequence (DNA): TGTGCCAGCAGTTTATCCCCGCCCGCAGGGAATCAGCCCCAGCATTTT. Protein: CASSLSPPAGNQPQHF.

The V call is TRBV27, the J call TRBJ2-7; weak D call: TRBD2 (5 bases). Per the germline V gene, CDR1 is MNHEY and CDR2 is SMNVEV (reference sequence). The CDR3 is 15 residues long. The germline V and J ends were trimmed by 2 bases and 0 bases, with 11 bases remaining between them. For the CDR3, the DNA is TGTGCCAGCAGTTTACGGGGTTATAGCTCCTACGAGCAGTACTTC. Translation gives CASSLRGYSSYEQYF.

The V and J genes are TRBV6-5 and TRBJ2-3; TRBD1 might be the D (6 bases). Looked up from germline, CDR1 is MNHEY and CDR2 is SVGAGI. The germline V and J ends were trimmed by 5 bases and 5 bases, with 17 bases remaining between them. The CDR3 sequence is 15 residues long. The CDR3 region has the DNA TGTGCCAGCAGTAGGACAGATATAGTGAGAGATACGCAGTATTTT. Translated, it gives CASSRTDIVRDTQYF.